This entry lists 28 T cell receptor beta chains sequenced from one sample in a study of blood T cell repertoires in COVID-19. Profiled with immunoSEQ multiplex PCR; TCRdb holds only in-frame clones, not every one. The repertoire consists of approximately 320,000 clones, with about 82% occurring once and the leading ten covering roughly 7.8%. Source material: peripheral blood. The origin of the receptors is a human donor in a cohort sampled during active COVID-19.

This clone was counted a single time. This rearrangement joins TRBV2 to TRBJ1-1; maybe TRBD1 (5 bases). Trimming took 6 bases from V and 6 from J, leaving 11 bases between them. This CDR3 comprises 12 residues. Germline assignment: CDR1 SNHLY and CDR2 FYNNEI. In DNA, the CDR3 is TGTGCCAGCAGGGCAGGGTTCGCTGAAGCTTTCTTT. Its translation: CASRAGFAEAFF.

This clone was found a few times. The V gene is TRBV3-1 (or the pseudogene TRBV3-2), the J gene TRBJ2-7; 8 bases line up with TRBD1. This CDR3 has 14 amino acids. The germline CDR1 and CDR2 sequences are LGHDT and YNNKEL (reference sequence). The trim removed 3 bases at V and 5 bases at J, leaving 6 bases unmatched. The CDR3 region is CASSQGQVTHEQYF. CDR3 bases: TGTGCCAGCAGCCAGGGACAGGTTACCCACGAGCAGTACTTC.

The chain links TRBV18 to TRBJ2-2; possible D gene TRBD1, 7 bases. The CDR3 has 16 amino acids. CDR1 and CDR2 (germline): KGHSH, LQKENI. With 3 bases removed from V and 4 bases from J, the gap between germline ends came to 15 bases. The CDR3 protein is CASSPTGRGATGELFF. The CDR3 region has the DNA TGTGCCAGCTCACCGACAGGGCGGGGTGCCACCGGGGAGCTGTTTTTT.

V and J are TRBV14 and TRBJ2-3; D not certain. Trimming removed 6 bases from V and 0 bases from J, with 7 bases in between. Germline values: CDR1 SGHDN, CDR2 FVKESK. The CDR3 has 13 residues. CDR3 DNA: TGTGCCAGCAGACTCCTGAGCACAGATACGCAGTATTTT. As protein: CASRLLSTDTQYF. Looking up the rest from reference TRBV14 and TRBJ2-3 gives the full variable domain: EAGVTQFPSHSVIEKGQTVTLRCDPISGHDNLYWYRRVMGKEIKFLLHFVKESKQDESGMPNNRFLAERTGGTYSTLKVQPAELEDSGVYFCASRLLSTDTQYFGPGTRLTVL.

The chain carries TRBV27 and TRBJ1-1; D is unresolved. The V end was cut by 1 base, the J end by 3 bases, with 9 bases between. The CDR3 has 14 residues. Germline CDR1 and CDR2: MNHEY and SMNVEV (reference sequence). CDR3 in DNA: TGTGCCAGCAGTTTATTCTCGCACTACACTGAAGCTTTCTTT. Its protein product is CASSLFSHYTEAFF.

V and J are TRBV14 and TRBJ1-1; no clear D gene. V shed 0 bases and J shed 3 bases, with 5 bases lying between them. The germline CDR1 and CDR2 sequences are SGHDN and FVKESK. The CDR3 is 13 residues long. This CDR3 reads CASSQERDTEAFF. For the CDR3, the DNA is TGTGCCAGCAGCCAAGAGAGGGACACTGAAGCTTTCTTT.

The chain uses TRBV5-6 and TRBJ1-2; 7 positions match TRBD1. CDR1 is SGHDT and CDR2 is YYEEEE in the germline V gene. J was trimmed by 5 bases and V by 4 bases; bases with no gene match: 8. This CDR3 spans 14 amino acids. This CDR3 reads CASSIEGQRYGYTF. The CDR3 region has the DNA TGTGCCAGCAGCATCGAGGGACAGAGATATGGCTACACCTTC.

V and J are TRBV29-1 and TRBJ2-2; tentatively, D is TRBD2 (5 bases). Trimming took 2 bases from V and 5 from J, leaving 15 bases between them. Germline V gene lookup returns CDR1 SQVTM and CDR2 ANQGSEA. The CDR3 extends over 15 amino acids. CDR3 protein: CSVESASPGTGELFF. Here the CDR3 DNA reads TGCAGCGTTGAATCGGCTAGCCCGGGAACCGGGGAGCTGTTTTTT.

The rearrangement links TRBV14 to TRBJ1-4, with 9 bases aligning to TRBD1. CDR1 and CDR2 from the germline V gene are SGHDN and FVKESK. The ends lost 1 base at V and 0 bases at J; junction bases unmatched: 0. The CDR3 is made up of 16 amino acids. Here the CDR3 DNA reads TGTGCCAGCAGCCAAGGGACAGGGGCAACTAATGAAAAACTGTTTTTT. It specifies CASSQGTGATNEKLFF.

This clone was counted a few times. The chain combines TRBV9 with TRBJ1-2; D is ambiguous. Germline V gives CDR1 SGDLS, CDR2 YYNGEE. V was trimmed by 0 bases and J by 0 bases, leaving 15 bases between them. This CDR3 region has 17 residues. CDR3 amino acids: CASSVGGAEASNYGYTF. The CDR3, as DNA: TGTGCCAGCAGCGTAGGGGGAGCGGAGGCTTCTAACTATGGCTACACCTTC.

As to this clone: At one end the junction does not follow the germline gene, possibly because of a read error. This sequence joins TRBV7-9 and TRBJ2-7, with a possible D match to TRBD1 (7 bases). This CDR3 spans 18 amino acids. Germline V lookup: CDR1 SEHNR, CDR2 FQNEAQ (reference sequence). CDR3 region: CASSRLTGLGLSSSEQYF. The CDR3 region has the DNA TGTGCCAGCAGCCGCTTGACAGGGTTGGGACTTTCCTCCTCCGAGCAGTACTTC.

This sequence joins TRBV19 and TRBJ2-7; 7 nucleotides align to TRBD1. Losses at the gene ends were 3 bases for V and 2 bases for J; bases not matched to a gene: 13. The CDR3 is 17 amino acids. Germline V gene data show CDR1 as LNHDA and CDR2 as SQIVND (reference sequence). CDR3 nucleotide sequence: TGTGCCAGTAGTATTACATCGTCCGGGACAGTCCCCTACGAGCAGTACTTC. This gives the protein CASSITSSGTVPYEQYF.

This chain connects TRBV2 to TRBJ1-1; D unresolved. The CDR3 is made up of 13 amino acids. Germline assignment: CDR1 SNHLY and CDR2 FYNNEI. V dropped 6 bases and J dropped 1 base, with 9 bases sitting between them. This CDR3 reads CASSIGGNTEAFF. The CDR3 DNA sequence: TGTGCCAGCAGCATCGGAGGGAACACTGAAGCTTTCTTT.

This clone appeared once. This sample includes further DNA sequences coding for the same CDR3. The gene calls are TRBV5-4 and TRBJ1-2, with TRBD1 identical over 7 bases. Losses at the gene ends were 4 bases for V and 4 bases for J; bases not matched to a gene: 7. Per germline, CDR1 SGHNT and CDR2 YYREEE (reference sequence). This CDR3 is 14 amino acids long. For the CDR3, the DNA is TGTGCCAGCAGCCTTCCGGGACAGCCCTATGGCTACACCTTC. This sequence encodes CASSLPGQPYGYTF.

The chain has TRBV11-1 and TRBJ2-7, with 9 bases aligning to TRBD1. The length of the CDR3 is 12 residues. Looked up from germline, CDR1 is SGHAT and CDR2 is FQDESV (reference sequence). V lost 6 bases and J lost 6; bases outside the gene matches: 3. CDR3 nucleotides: TGTGCCAGCAGGAAGACAGGGGGCGAGCAGTACTTC. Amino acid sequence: CASRKTGGEQYF.

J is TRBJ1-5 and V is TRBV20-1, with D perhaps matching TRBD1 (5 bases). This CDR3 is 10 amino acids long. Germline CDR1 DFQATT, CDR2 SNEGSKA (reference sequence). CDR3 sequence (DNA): TGCAGGGGGGGGTCACAGCCCCAGCATTTT. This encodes CRGGSQPQHF.

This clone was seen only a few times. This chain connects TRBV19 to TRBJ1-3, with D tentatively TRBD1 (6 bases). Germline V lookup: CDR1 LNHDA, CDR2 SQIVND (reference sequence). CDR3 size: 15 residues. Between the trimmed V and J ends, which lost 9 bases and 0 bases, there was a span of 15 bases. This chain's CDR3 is CASRRDTNSGNTIYF. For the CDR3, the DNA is TGTGCCAGCAGACGGGACACCAACTCTGGAAACACCATATATTTT. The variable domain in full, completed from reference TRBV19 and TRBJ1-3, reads DGGITQSPKYLFRKEGQNVTLSCEQNLNHDAMYWYRQDPGQGLRLIYYSQIVNDFQKGDIAEGYSVSREKKESFPLTVTSAQKNPTAFYLCASRRDTNSGNTIYFGEGSWLTVV.

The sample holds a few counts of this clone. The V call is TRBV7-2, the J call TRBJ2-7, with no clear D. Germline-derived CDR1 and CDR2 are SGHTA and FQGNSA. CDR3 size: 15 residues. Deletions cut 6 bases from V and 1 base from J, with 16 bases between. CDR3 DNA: TGTGCCAGCAGTACGTACCGACGGAGTTCCTACGAGCAGTACTTC. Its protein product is CASSTYRRSSYEQYF.

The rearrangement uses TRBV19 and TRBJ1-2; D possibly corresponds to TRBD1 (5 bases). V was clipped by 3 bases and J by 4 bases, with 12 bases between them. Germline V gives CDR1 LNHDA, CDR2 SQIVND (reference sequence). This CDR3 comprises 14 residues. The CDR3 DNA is TGTGCCAGTAGTATCCCGACAGATTCCTATGGCTACACCTTC. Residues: CASSIPTDSYGYTF.

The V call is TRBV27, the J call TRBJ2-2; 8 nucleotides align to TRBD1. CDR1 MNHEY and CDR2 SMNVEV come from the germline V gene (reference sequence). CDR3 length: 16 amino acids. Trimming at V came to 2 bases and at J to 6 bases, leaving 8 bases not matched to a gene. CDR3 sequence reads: CASSLNSQGAPGELFF. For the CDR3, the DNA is TGTGCCAGCAGTTTAAACTCGCAGGGGGCCCCCGGGGAGCTGTTTTTT.

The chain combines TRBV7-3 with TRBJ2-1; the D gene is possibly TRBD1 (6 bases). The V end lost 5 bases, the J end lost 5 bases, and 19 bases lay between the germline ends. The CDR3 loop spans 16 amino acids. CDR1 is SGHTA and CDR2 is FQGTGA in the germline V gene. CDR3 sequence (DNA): TGTGCCAGCAGCCCCACCTCCGGGACACAAGACAATGAGCAGTTCTTC. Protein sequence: CASSPTSGTQDNEQFF.

The DNA of the CDR3 is TGTGCCAGCAGTTTATCTTCAAGCAGGGGCTATGGCTACACCTTC. This sequence encodes CASSLSSSRGYGYTF. The chain uses TRBV27 and TRBJ1-2; possible D gene TRBD1, 6 bases. Germline V gives CDR1 MNHEY, CDR2 SMNVEV (reference sequence). Trimming took 0 bases from V and 4 from J, leaving 12 bases between them. The CDR3 contains 15 residues.

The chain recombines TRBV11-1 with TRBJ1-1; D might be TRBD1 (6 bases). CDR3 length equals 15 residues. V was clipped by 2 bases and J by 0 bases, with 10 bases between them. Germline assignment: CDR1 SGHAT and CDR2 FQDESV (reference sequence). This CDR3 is CASSLSGHMNTEAFF. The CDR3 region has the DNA TGTGCCAGCAGCTTATCGGGACATATGAACACTGAAGCTTTCTTT.

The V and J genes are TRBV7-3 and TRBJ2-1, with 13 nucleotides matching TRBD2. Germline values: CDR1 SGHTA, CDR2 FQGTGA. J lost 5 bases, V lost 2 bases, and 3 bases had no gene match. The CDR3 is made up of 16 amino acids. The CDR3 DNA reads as TGTGCCAGCAGCTTAGGGACTAGCGGGGAGAACAATGAGCAGTTCTTC. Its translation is CASSLGTSGENNEQFF.

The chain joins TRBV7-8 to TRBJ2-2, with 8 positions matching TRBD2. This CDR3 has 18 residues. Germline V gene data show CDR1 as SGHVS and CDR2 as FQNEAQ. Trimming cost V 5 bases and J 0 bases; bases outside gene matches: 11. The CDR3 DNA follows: TGTGCCAGCAGCCCCCGGGGTAGCGGGGCCTCGAACACCGGGGAGCTGTTTTTT. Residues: CASSPRGSGASNTGELFF.

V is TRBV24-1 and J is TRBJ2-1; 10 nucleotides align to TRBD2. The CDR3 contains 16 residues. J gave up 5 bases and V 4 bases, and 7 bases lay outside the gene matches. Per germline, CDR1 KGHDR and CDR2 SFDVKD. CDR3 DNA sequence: TGTGCCACCAGTGAAATTAGCGGGGGGCCCGACAATGAGCAGTTCTTC. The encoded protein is CATSEISGGPDNEQFF.

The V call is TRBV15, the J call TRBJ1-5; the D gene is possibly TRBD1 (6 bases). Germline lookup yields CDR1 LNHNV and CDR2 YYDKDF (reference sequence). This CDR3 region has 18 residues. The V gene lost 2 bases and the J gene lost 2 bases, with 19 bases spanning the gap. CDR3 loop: CATSRSAAQGMGNQPQHF. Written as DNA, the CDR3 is TGTGCCACCAGCAGAAGTGCCGCACAGGGAATGGGCAATCAGCCCCAGCATTTT.

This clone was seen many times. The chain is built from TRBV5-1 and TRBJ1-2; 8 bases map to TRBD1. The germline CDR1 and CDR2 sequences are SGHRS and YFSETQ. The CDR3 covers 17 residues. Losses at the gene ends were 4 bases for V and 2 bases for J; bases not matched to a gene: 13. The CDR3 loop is CASSPPWTGNRNYGYTF. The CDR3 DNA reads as TGCGCCAGCAGCCCACCCTGGACAGGGAATCGGAACTATGGCTACACCTTC.